This T cell receptor beta chain is drawn from a study of chemoradiotherapy in HPV16-positive cancers. Findings and limits, study-wide: Functional assays defining HPV-specific T cells used only a couple of HPV16-positive patients.

CDR1 SGDLS and CDR2 YYNGEE come from the germline V gene. Trimming removed 4 bases from V and 3 bases from J; junction bases left unmatched: 5. The CDR3 contains 14 residues. Repeated repertoire sampling spanned the course of chemoradiotherapy. Only in-frame clones appear in the TCRdb table, and some are missing; sequencing was by immunoSEQ multiplex PCR. The sample contains 25,000 to 30,000 clones, approximately 92% of which appear only once. On this clone itself: Its antigen is still unknown.

This chain links TRBV9 with TRBJ2-7, with 9 positions matching TRBD2. This TCR was sampled from a human donor with HPV-associated anogenital cancer. The sequencing used blood, collected from a patient who underwent chemoradiotherapy. The CDR3 is CASSLGSGSYEQYF. CDR3 nucleotides: TGTGCCAGCAGCCTCGGTAGCGGGAGCTACGAGCAGTACTTC.